This T cell receptor beta chain was retrieved from a study of T cells after yellow fever vaccination. Study observations and caveats: The booster response re-showed most primary clones: 96% CD4, 88% CD8.

This clonotype was counted between two and nine times. Its antigen remains unidentified. CDR1 and CDR2 (germline): SGHRS, YFSETQ. The V end was cut by 4 bases, the J end by 2 bases, with 10 bases between. CDR3 length: 13 amino acids. TCRdb re-called the 5' RACE reads through MiXCR, storing one row per CDR3 protein. This table holds approximately 93,000 distinct CDR3 sequences, roughly 5.8% found once. The TCR comes from a man between 18 and 35 years old who received the YFV17D yellow fever vaccine. The sample was CD8+ T cells sorted from PBMCs, taken 10 days after the yellow fever booster vaccination. The chain joins TRBV5-1 to TRBJ2-7; D not resolved. CDR3 DNA sequence: TGCGCCAGCAGCCCCCGGGCCACCTACGAGCAGTACTTC. It specifies CASSPRATYEQYF.